This TCR beta chain was identified in a study of PD-L1 blockade in urothelial cancer. About the study: Chemotherapy regimens numbering 0 to 3 had been given to patients.

The time point is: pretreatment peripheral blood. For each patient, 1 to 8 samples were obtained, pretreatment and on-treatment. V lost 1 base, J lost 7 bases, and 6 bases stayed unmatched. The CDR3 is 15 residues long. In germline, CDR1 is SGHRS, CDR2 YFSETQ. Comment on this clone: Antigen: not known.

General observations from the study: Larger 3-week expansion of tumor-associated blood clones was seen in durable-benefit patients.

Synthetic templates analogous to TCR were spiked into all PCRs individually. The method was immunoSEQ multiplex PCR; TCRdb's version includes in-frame clones alone and lacks a portion of them. Of about 56,000 clones listed, over 75% are singletons. The chain joins TRBV5-1 to TRBJ2-1; 9 bases are shared with TRBD1. The source was PBMCs, collected around atezolizumab (anti-PD-L1) treatment. The source of this sequence is a man aged 70 or older with urothelial cancer. The CDR3 loop reads CASSLIQGATNEQFF. The CDR3, as DNA: TGCGCCAGCAGCTTGATACAGGGGGCAACAAATGAGCAGTTCTTC. The full variable domain, rest sourced from reference TRBV5-1 and TRBJ2-1, is KAGVTQTPRYLIKTRGQQVTLSCSPISGHRSVSWYQQTPGQGLQFLFEYFSETQRNKGNFPGRFSGRQFSNSRSEMNVSTLELGDSALYLCASSLIQGATNEQFFGPGTRLTVL.